Below, 10 T cell receptor beta chains from the same sample are listed, as sequenced in a study of blood T cells in healthy people across ages. Combining a sample-barcoded 5' primer with a J-beta primer mix, a second PCR ran for about 6 to 11 cycles. TCRdb called the 5' RACE reads again in MiXCR, with one record for every CDR3 protein. The sample yields around 1,500,000 distinct CDR3 sequences, about 28% seen once. Material: blood. The receptors shown here come from a young woman in good health.

The chain has TRBV25-1 and TRBJ1-4, with D perhaps matching TRBD1 (6 bases). Germline CDR1 reads MGHDK; CDR2 reads SYGVNS. The CDR3 consists of 14 residues. Trimming took 6 bases from V and 8 from J, leaving 16 bases between them. The CDR3 region has the DNA TGTGCCAGCAGGTCTGCGGGGGCGAAGGAAAAACTGTTTTTT. Amino acid sequence: CASRSAGAKEKLFF. The full variable domain, completed using reference TRBV25-1 and TRBJ1-4, is EADIYQTPRYLVIGTGKKITLECSQTMGHDKMYWYQQDPGMELHLIHYSYGVNSTEKGDLSSESTVSRIRTEHFPLTLESARPSHTSQYLCASRSAGAKEKLFFGSGTQLSVL.

The rearrangement joins TRBV4-3 to TRBJ2-4, with 9 positions matching TRBD2. The CDR3 length is 18 residues. Germline CDR1 and CDR2: LGHNA and YSLEER. Trimming cost V 0 bases and J 0 bases; bases outside gene matches: 6. The CDR3 bases are TGCGCCAGCAGCCAAGATATAACTAGCGGGCGAGCCAAAAACATTCAGTACTTC. Protein sequence: CASSQDITSGRAKNIQYF.

The chain has TRBV30 and TRBJ2-1, with 7 bases lining up with TRBD1. Trimming removed 2 bases from V and 6 bases from J; junction bases left unmatched: 1. Germline V lookup: CDR1 GTSNPN, CDR2 SVGIG (reference sequence). The CDR3 sequence is 12 residues long. CDR3 in amino acids: CAWSRTGNEQFF. In DNA, the CDR3 is TGTGCCTGGAGTCGGACAGGCAATGAGCAGTTCTTC. Full variable domain (outside the CDR3, taken from reference TRBV30 and TRBJ2-1): SQTIHQWPATLVQPVGSPLSLECTVEGTSNPNLYWYRQAAGRGLQLLFYSVGIGQISSEVPQNLSASRPQDRQFILSSKKLLLSDSGFYLCAWSRTGNEQFFGPGTRLTVL.

This clonotype was observed many times. The chain has TRBV7-2 and TRBJ2-5; D not certain. CDR1 SGHTA and CDR2 FQGNSA come from the germline V gene. The CDR3 runs to 14 residues. Trimming stripped 3 bases from V and 5 bases from J, with 13 bases between. Written as DNA, the CDR3 is TGTGCCAGCAGCTTTGTTGTTCCCCCGGAGACCCAGTACTTC. It yields the protein CASSFVVPPETQYF. The entire variable domain, with the rest obtained from reference TRBV7-2 and TRBJ2-5, is as follows: GAGVSQSPSNKVTEKGKDVELRCDPISGHTALYWYRQSLGQGLEFLIYFQGNSAPDKSGLPSDRFSAERTGGSVSTLTIQRTQQEDSAVYLCASSFVVPPETQYFGPGTRLLVL.

This clonotype showed up just a few times. The rearrangement uses TRBV15 and TRBJ2-3, with TRBD2 identical over 13 bases. The CDR3 totals 19 residues. With 2 bases clipped from V and 0 bases from J, the junction kept 8 bases outside the gene matches. CDR1 and CDR2 (germline): LNHNV, YYDKDF (reference sequence). The CDR3 region has the DNA TGTGCCACCAGCAGACCGAGGACTAGCGGGGGAACTAGCACAGATACGCAGTATTTT. Translating it yields CATSRPRTSGGTSTDTQYF.

This clonotype was detected many times. The rearrangement joins TRBV12-3 or TRBV12-4 to TRBJ1-2; 9 bases map to TRBD1. The CDR3 spans 15 residues. V lost 6 bases and J lost 5; bases outside the gene matches: 10. The DNA of the CDR3 is TGTGCCAGCAGGGCACCGGGACAGGGCCTATATGGCTACACCTTC. Amino acid sequence: CASRAPGQGLYGYTF.

This clonotype showed up just a few times. The genes are TRBV29-1 and TRBJ2-7; 13 bases are shared with TRBD2. The CDR3 is 15 residues long. Germline V lookup: CDR1 SQVTM, CDR2 ANQGSEA. V lost 7 bases to trimming and J lost 2 bases; unmatched junction nucleotides: 8. CDR3 in amino acids: CSAGLAGAGAYEQYF. The CDR3 bases are TGCAGCGCTGGACTAGCGGGGGCCGGGGCCTACGAGCAGTACTTC.

The genes are TRBV20-1 and TRBJ1-1, with D perhaps TRBD1 (5 bases). This CDR3 contains 15 residues. V was pared by 0 bases and J by 0 bases, with 11 bases between. Germline V gives CDR1 DFQATT, CDR2 SNEGSKA (reference sequence). The CDR3: CSARDDTGLNTEAFF. The CDR3 bases are TGCAGTGCTAGAGACGACACAGGTCTGAACACTGAAGCTTTCTTT.

The table lists this clonotype with a count of one. A much larger clone lies a single base off, so this may be a read error. The rearrangement joins TRBV29-1 to TRBJ2-5, with TRBD2 matching 10 bases. The J call is doubtful: the DNA matches TRBJ2-1 better. This CDR3 is built from 14 residues. Germline V CDR1 and CDR2: SQVTM, ANQGSEA. CDR3 protein: CSVLTSGDQETQFF. The DNA for the CDR3 is TGCAGCGTCCTTACTAGCGGGGACCAAGAGACCCAGTTCTTC.

This chain uses TRBV5-1 with TRBJ2-2; 7 nucleotides agree with TRBD2. Germline trimming cut 4 bases from V and 4 bases from J; bases unmatched to any gene: 16. CDR3 length: 18 amino acids. The germline CDR1 and CDR2 sequences are SGHRS and YFSETQ. The CDR3 loop is CASSQSSSGRRGTGELFF. CDR3 nucleotides: TGCGCCAGCAGCCAGTCATCGTCCGGGAGGCGCGGCACCGGGGAGCTGTTTTTT.